This T cell receptor beta chain stems from a study of cytomegalovirus exposure and HLA in healthy donors (dated by TCRdb to 2017 to 2019). Turning to the overall study: According to an earlier analysis of a few hundred of the donors, some 180 million T cells yielded roughly 100 million unique TCR beta sequences and about 300 Gb of sequence data. Of the 350 to 400 genotyped donors, over 65% fell in the genetic ancestry cluster associated with self-reported Caucasian donors. In the later analysis, no new phenotypic data were used to find candidate immune exposures; instead, reliance was placed on TCR beta sequences and their occurrence across donors. All discovery cohort repertoires had been generated on a single sequencing platform. High-throughput TCR immunosequencing, statistical association of individual TCRs with disease status, and machine learning were combined to predict cytomegalovirus infection status. Roughly five DR-DQ haplotypes were treated as single units for association and clustering because of strong linkage in the cohort. To study patterns of TCR occurrence, a later analysis re-analyzed previously published TCR beta repertoires from 700 or so donors and added high-resolution HLA genotyping. Alongside the repertoire data, information on donor age, sex, ethnicity and CMV serostatus was compiled. The number of typed donors differed by locus: about 629-630 for A, B, C, DRB1 and DQB1; 500 to 550 for DQA1; 606 for DPA1; and 400 to 480 for DPB1. Using immunosequencing, the study profiled T cell repertoires from about 620 subjects and related those repertoires to cytomegalovirus serostatus. Both class I and class II loci were covered by HLA typing, at four-digit resolution. The study aimed to test whether cataloging public T cell receptors could reveal signatures of past pathogen exposure. Along with the approximately 620-subject first cohort, a separate validation cohort of 120 different subjects was used. An early release covering roughly 640 HLA-typed donors comprised 250 to 350 gigabases of sequencing data and tens of millions of unique TCR sequences. An earlier analysis of several hundred of the donors applied high-throughput TCR beta sequencing to assess whether each TCR beta V gene segment acted as functional or pseudogenic. In a later genetic analysis, genome-wide SNP genotypes for about 55% of the roughly 670 donors were used, and that subset was treated as a discovery cohort. Among a few hundred genotyped donors of the cohort, an average of 235,054 unique TCR beta nucleotide sequences were sequenced per donor, 15% to 20% of them non-productive.

With respect to this clone: No cognate antigen has been identified for it. It has no much larger one-base neighbor in the sample; base qualities were not kept.

Ends trimmed: V by 0 bases, J by 4 bases; bases unmatched to a gene: 2. Counted from cysteine to phenylalanine, this CDR3 has 14 amino acids. The retained sequence is limited to the CDR3, 42 bases, with the frame set at the first base. According to the germline V gene, CDR1 reads SGHRS and CDR2 reads YFSETQ. Summary of the overall study and its limitations: Because HLA typing was missing for some donors at each locus, association tests included only the typed subset. Only TCR beta chains were sequenced in this cohort, and the absence of alpha or paired-chain data limited detectable features. Several of the top co-occurrence clusters appeared to be linked to parvovirus B19, influenza, CMV and Epstein-Barr virus, according to a later analysis. The classifier was reported to diagnose cytomegalovirus status with high specificity and sensitivity in both the original and validation cohorts. A group of highly shared sequence variants was considered likely to be a technical artifact of the sequencing pipeline. In a later analysis, the rate of TCR association differed among HLA loci, with DRB1 alleles having the most associated TCRs and HLA-C alleles having the fewest. The study listed 170 or so TCR beta chains as associated with cytomegalovirus. A further reported finding was that TCR beta sequences accurately predicted the HLA-A and HLA-B alleles for most subjects in the first cohort. Over 15 rarely observed V segments, including chromosome 9 orphons, were excluded from the earlier analysis of some 590 of the donors because counts were too low. In a later genetic analysis, a missense DCLRE1C variant was associated with V-gene and J-gene trimming of TCR beta chains, and the association was replicated in an independent cohort. In a later analysis, HLA-associated TCR beta chains were found to be more clonally expanded and to have lower generation probabilities than equally common non-associated chains. According to the authors, the approach could potentially be generalized to other disease states and immunological phenotypes. Compared with the roughly 700-donor mean, donors in an Asian-associated ancestry cluster had fewer N-insertions in productive TCRs, according to a later genetic analysis. In a later analysis, 15,000 to 20,000 TCR beta sequences were associated with specific HLA alleles at a false discovery rate of 0.05. Because the 87-base-pair reads could not distinguish some IMGT-functional V segments, including TRBV6-2 and TRBV6-3, those segments were excluded. Sequencing depth was assumed to be roughly uniform across donors in the presence/absence analyses, though that assumption may not hold. In a later analysis, most CMV-associated TCR beta chains were found to appear HLA-restricted, with HLA associations seemingly driven largely by CMV exposure. In an earlier analysis of some 550 of the donors, most TCR beta V segments were observed in productive rearrangements about 87% or about 30% of the time, broadly matching IMGT annotations. Across donors, most TCR sequences were observed very rarely, whereas some public TCRs were present in many individuals. A few of the identified cytomegalovirus-associated TCR beta chains were confirmed in vitro to be specific for cytomegalovirus antigens. Assigning TCR associations to individual alleles was difficult when HLA alleles, especially DR and DQ, strongly co-occurred. For the cohort, immune exposure information was limited to CMV serostatus. Linkage disequilibrium might explain the correlated functional status among segregating V segments, but an unknown experimental factor could not be excluded.

The protocol used for the library was the immunoSEQ multiplex PCR assay. For the multiplex PCR, a mixture combining 60 forward primers for TCR Vbeta segments and 13 reverse primers for TCR Jbeta segments was used. The CDR3 region of rearranged TCR beta genes was amplified from genomic DNA by a multiplex PCR assay. The Illumina HiSeq System was used to sequence the amplified TCR beta libraries as 87-base-pair reads. From the authors' description of their analysis: A later analysis counted tens of millions of unique TCR beta chains across the 650 to 700 repertoires, and some 11 million of these chains were shared by at least two donors. Raw reads were error-corrected and collapsed into unique sequences by a nearest-neighbor algorithm in which closely related sequences were merged to remove PCR and sequencing errors. Alignment of CDR3 sequences to IMGT reference sequences was used to assign V, D and J gene segments. For a sequence to be retained, a match of at least six nucleotides to both a V gene segment and a J gene segment was required. Rearrangements were classified as productive when the CDR3 lacked stop codons and remained in frame with V and J, and all other rearrangements were classified as non-productive. CDR3 was defined according to IMGT convention as the region running from the second conserved V-encoded cysteine to the conserved J-encoded phenylalanine. Sequences without an unambiguous match to a single V gene segment were excluded from the earlier analysis of 500 to 700 of the donors. In an earlier analysis of more than 500 of the donors, a V segment was called functional when productive rearrangements were above 56.7%, and segregating when the standard deviation between donors exceeded 5%. A statistical classification framework was developed to diagnose cytomegalovirus status using the catalog of TCR beta chain sequences. A later analysis assigned V and J genes by comparing TCR nucleotide sequences with IMGT/GENE-DB human TR gene sequences. The TCRdist pipeline was used in a later analysis to assign CDR3 sequences and most-parsimonious VDJ recombination scenarios. In a later analysis, each TCR beta chain was defined by its CDR3 amino acid sequence together with its V-gene family, and reads without a unique V-gene family were excluded. In a later analysis, fewer than 650 highly shared, low-generation-probability nucleotide sequences were removed to address suspected cross-contamination and a sequencing artifact. For each public chain, a later analysis derived a clonal expansion index from normalized ranks of inferred template counts within each repertoire. In a later analysis, generation probabilities were computed with a VDJ recombination model fitted to out-of-frame rearrangements, and the resulting probabilities were checked against IGoR. In a later analysis, TCR-TCR, TCR-HLA and TCR-CMV co-occurrence was scored with hypergeometric tests, and a repertoire-size bias correction was applied to TCR pairs. In a later analysis, false discovery rates were estimated by permuting HLA or CMV assignments 20 times. In a later analysis, co-occurring TCRs were grouped using DBSCAN, and TCRdist sequence similarity was added for clustering within HLA-allele-positive subsets. Repertoires with fewer than 30,000 or more than 120,000 public chains were left out of co-occurrence clustering, as were about five repertoires with anomalous nucleotide sharing. In its TCRdb copy, this immuneACCESS table keeps in-frame sequences only and misses some clones. Where compared with another copy, unresolved V genes explain less than half of these, and the others have no known cause. V and J calls and clone size are given by that table; D and trimming were obtained from the DNA. The sample profile shows 60,000 to 70,000 clones; about 71% of them were found once. The ten most abundant clones make up roughly 7.7% of the sample.

The cohort was made up of approximately 670 healthy bone marrow donors. Cohort members were all nominally healthy when sampled, although unrecorded immune exposures were likely present. The donor was CMV seropositive and was included in the group of 289 seropositive cohort members. A peripheral blood sample was provided by each donor, and peripheral blood mononuclear cells were used for TCR beta sequencing. Genomic DNA was extracted from the blood cell samples with the Qiagen DNeasy Blood Extraction Kit. Sequences were obtained from PBMCs. This clonotype originated in a man aged 55 to 70 in good health and CMV-seropositive. The sequence links TRBV5-1 to TRBJ1-2; 8 bases in the middle match TRBD1. The sequence in DNA is TGCGCCAGCAGCTTGGGGGGACAGGCCTATGGCTACACCTTC. Protein translation: CASSLGGQAYGYTF.